This T cell receptor (beta chain) was found in a study of blood T cell repertoires in COVID-19. Sequencing was performed with immunoSEQ multiplex PCR; in TCRdb, only in-frame clones are kept and a portion is missing. Among approximately 200,000 clones, about 90% were seen once, and the ten largest hold over 2%. V was cut by 0 bases and J by 4 bases, with 12 bases left in between. CDR3 length equals 15 residues. The germline gives CDR1 SGHRS, CDR2 YFSETQ. This chain uses TRBV5-1 with TRBJ2-3, with D possibly being TRBD2 (6 bases). The sample consisted of peripheral blood. This clonotype originated in a woman aged 50 to 60 with acute or convalescent COVID-19. DNA of the CDR3: TGCGCCAGCAGCTTGGCCTCGGGAGCCGCAGATACGCAGTATTTT. Amino acid sequence: CASSLASGAADTQYF. Looking up the rest from reference TRBV5-1 and TRBJ2-3 gives the full variable domain: KAGVTQTPRYLIKTRGQQVTLSCSPISGHRSVSWYQQTPGQGLQFLFEYFSETQRNKGNFPGRFSGRQFSNSRSEMNVSTLELGDSALYLCASSLASGAADTQYFGPGTRLTVL.